This TCR beta chain emerged from a study of T-cell reconstitution after alpha-beta-depleted transplantation in children. Study-wide results and caveats: At the one-year point after transplant, T-cell counts and TCRbeta diversity were found to come mostly from T cells that had been newly produced. Approximately two months post-transplant, alpha-beta T cells reportedly originated from several hundred expanded graft clones.

With V trimmed by 6 bases and J by 7 bases, 11 bases remained unmatched. This CDR3 spans 16 amino acids. Preparation of the TCRbeta library used unique molecular identifiers. Via MiXCR, TCRdb re-called the PCR reads, giving one row per CDR3 protein. The data hold about 870,000 distinct CDR3 sequences, with approximately 15% observed a single time. This clonotype appeared a few times. Its antigen is as yet unknown. The receptor comes from a male patient younger than 18 who had a stem cell transplant for acute lymphoblastic leukemia, so the T cells may come from the graft donor. The chain couples TRBV12-3 or TRBV12-4 to TRBJ2-7; TRBD2 aligns across 14 bases. Sequencing used PBMCs, mostly from graft donor cells, obtained 360 days after TCRalphabeta/CD19-depleted stem cell transplant. CDR3 sequence: CASSPGTSGRVVEQYF. DNA of the CDR3: TGTGCCAGCAGCCCCGGGACTAGCGGGAGAGTAGTGGAGCAGTACTTC.